The T cell receptor beta chain described here comes from a study of control samples from healthy donors and cancer patients. Some clones are missing from TCRdb's copy, which holds only in-frame ones; the method was immunoSEQ multiplex PCR. This table holds approximately 110,000 clones, 80% to 95% found once. The CDR3 length is 13 residues. Germline V gene sequence: CDR1 SEHNR, CDR2 FQNEAQ (reference sequence). Trimming pared 1 base from V and 7 bases from J, leaving 10 bases between. The sample was blood. V usage is TRBV7-9 and J usage is TRBJ1-2; D is perhaps TRBD1 (5 bases). The clonotype originates from a woman between 18 and 29 years old in good health. CDR3 protein: CASSLGGVAGYTF. In DNA form, the CDR3 reads TGTGCCAGCAGCTTAGGAGGGGTTGCTGGCTACACCTTC.